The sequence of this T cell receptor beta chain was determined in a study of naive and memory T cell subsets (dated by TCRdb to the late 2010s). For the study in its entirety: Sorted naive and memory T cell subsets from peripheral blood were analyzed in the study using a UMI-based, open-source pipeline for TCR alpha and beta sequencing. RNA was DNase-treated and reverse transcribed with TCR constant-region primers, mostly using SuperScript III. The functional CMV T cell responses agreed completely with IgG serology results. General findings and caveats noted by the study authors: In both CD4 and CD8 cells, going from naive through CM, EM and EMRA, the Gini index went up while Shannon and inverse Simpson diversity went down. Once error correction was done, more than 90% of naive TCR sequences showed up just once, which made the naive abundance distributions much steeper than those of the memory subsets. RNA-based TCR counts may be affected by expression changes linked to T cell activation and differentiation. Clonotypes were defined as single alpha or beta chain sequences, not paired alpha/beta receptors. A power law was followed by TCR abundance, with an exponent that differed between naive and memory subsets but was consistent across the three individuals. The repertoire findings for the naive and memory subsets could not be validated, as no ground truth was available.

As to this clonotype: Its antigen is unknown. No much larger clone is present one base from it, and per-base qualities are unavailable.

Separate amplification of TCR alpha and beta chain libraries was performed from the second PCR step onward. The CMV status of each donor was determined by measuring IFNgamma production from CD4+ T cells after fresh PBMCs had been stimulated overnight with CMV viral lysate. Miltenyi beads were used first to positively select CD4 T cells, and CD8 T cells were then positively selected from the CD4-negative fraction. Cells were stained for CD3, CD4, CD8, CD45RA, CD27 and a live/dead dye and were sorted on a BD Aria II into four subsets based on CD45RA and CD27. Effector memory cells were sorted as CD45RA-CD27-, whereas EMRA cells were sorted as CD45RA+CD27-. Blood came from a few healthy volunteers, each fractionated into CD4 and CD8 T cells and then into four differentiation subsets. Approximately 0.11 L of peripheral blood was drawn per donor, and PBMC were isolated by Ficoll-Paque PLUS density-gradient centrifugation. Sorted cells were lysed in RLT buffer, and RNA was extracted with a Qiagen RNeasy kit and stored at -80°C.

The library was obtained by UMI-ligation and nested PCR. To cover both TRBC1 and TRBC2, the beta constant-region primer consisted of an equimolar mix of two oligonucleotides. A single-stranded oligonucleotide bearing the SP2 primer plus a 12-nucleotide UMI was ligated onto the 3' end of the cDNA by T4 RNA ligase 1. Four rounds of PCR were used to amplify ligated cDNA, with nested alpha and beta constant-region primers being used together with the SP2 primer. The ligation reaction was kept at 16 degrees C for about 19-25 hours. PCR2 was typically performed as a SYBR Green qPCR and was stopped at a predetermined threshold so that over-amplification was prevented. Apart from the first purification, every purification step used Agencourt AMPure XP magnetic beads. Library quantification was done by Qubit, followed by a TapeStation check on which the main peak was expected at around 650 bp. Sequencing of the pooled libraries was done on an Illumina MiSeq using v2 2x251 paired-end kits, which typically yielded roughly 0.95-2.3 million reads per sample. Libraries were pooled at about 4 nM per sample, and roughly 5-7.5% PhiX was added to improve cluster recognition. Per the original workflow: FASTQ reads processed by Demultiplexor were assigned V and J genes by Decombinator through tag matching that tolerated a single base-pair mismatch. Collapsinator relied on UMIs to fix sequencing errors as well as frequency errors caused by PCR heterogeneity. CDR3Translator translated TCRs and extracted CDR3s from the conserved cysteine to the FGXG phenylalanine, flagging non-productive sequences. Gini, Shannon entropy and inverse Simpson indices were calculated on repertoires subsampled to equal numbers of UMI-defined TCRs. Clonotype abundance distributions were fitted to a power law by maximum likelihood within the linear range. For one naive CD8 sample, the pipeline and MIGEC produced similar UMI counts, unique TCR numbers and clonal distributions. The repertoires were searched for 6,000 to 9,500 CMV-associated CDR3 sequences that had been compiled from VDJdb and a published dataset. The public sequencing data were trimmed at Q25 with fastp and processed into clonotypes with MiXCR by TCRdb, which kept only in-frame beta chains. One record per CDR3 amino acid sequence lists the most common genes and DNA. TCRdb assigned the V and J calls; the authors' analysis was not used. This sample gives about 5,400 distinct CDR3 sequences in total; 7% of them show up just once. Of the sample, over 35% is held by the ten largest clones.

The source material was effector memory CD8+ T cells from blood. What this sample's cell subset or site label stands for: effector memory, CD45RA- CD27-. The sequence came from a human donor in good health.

The sequenced DNA is TGTGCCAGCAGCCCAGGGACGGTGAGCTCCTACGAGCAGTACTTC. Translated, this gives CASSPGTVSSYEQYF. Recombination connected TRBV11-2 to TRBJ2-7; the D gene could be TRBD1 or TRBD2, each one agreeing over 5 bases. Including cysteine and phenylalanine, the CDR3 has 15 amino acids. Of the read, only the CDR3 DNA is kept; its 45 bases are in frame from base 1. Per the germline V gene, SGHAT is the CDR1 and FQNNGV is the CDR2. The junction carries 14 bases between V and J, which are trimmed by 5 bases and 0 bases respectively.